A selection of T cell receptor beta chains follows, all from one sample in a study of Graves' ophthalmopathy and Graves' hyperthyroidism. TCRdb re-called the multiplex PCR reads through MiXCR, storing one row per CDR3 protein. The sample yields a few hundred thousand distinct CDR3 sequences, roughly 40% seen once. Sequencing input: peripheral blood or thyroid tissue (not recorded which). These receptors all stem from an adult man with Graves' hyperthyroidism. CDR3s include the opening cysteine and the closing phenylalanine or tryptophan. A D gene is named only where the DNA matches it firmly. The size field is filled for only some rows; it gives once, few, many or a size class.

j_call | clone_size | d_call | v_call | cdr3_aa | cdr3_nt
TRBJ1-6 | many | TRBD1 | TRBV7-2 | CASSLAAGDRTPLHF | TGTGCCAGCAGCTTAGCGGCTGGGGACAGAACACCCCTCCACTTT
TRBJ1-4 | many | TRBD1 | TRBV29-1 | CSVGQGVSNEKLFF | TGCAGCGTTGGACAGGGGGTATCTAATGAAAAACTGTTTTTT
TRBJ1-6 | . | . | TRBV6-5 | CASSYGSASSSYNSPLHF | TGTGCCAGCAGTTACGGTTCAGCCTCGAGCTCCTATAATTCACCCCTCCACTTT
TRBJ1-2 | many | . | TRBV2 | CASSDALMGSYGYTF | TGTGCCAGCAGTGACGCCCTGATGGGATCCTATGGCTACACCTTC
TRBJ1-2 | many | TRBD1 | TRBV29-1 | CSVPIQGVGGYTF | TGCAGCGTCCCAATACAGGGGGTCGGGGGCTACACCTTC
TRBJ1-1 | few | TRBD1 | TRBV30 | CAWGTANTEAFF | TGTGCCTGGGGGACAGCGAACACTGAAGCTTTCTTT
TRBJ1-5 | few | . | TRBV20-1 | CSASRTELQPQHF | TGCAGTGCTTCCCGGACAGAACTTCAGCCCCAGCATTTT
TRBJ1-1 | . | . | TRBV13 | CAISGPGSTEAFF | TGTGCCATCTCTGGCCCCGGGAGCACTGAAGCTTTCTTT
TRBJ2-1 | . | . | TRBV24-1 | CATSDSRVLDNEQFF | TGTGCCACCAGTGATTCTCGGGTATTGGACAATGAGCAGTTCTTC
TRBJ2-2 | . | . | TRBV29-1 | CSVDRTVNGELFF | TGCAGCGTTGACCGGACAGTGAACGGGGAGCTGTTTTTT
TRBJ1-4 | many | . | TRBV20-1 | CSAGGSVESEKLFF | TGCAGTGCTGGAGGGTCGGTCGAGAGTGAAAAACTGTTTTTT
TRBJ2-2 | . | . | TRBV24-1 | CATSDRTAGMGTGELFF | TGTGCCACCAGTGACCGGACGGCTGGCATGGGCACCGGGGAGCTGTTTTTT
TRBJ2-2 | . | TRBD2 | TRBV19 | CASNPSGPNTGELFF | TGTGCCAGTAACCCTAGCGGACCGAACACCGGGGAACTGTTTTTT
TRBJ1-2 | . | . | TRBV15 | CATSRESSAGWYGDTF | TGTGCCACCAGCAGAGAGAGTTCGGCAGGGTGGTATGGCGACACCTTC
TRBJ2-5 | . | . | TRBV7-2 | CASSTGGRPETQYF | TGTGCCAGCAGCACGGGTGGTAGGCCAGAGACCCAGTACTTC
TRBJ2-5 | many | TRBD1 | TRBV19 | CASRTNDRVQETQYF | TGTGCCAGTAGAACCAACGACAGGGTTCAAGAGACCCAGTACTTC
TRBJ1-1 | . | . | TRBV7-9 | CASSLVRGADTEAFF | TGTGCCAGCAGCTTAGTGCGGGGGGCTGACACTGAAGCTTTCTTT
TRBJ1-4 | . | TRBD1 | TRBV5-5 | CASSRPGTGSNEKLSF | TGTGCCAGCAGCCGTCCCGGGACAGGTTCTAATGAAAAACTGTCTTTT
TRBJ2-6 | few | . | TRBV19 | CASSSGAAGANVLTF | TGTGCCAGTAGTTCAGGGGCGGCTGGGGCCAACGTCCTGACTTTC
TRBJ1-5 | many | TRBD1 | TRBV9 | CASSRTGEGQPQHF | TGTGCCAGCAGCAGGACAGGGGAAGGTCAGCCCCAGCATTTT
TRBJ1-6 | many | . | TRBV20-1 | CSAVPKTVIISSPLHF | TGCAGTGCCGTCCCAAAGACAGTTATAATTTCCTCACCCCTCCACTTT
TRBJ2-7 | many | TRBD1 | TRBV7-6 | CASSPSERTGTYEQYF | TGTGCCAGCAGCCCGTCGGAGAGGACAGGGACCTACGAGCAGTACTTC
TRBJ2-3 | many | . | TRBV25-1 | CASRVGTTQYF | TGTGCCAGCAGGGTGGGGACTACGCAGTATTTT
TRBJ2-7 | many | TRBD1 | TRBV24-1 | CATSEQGSSYEQYF | TGTGCCACCAGTGAACAGGGGAGCTCCTACGAGCAGTACTTC
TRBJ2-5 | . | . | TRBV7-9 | CASSARGTQYF | TGTGCCAGCAGTGCTCGAGGGACCCAGTACTTC
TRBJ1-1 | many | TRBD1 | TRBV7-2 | CASSSQGFEAFF | TGTGCCAGCAGCTCACAGGGGTTTGAAGCTTTCTTT
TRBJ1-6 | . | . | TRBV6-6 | CASSYFQSSYNSPLHF | TGTGCCAGCAGTTACTTTCAGAGCTCCTATAATTCACCCCTCCACTTT
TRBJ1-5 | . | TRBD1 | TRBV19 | CASSIGTGASNQPQHF | TGTGCCAGTAGTATCGGGACAGGGGCTAGCAATCAGCCCCAGCATTTT